The rows below give T cell receptor beta chains drawn from one sample of a study of naive and memory T cell subsets. TCRdb ran MiXCR on the UMI-ligation and nested PCR reads and lists one entry per CDR3 protein. The sample contains about 17,000 distinct CDR3 sequences, approximately 9% of which appear only once. The specimen was central memory CD8+ T cells from blood. Source of these receptors: a human donor in good health. CDR3s include the opening cysteine and the closing phenylalanine or tryptophan. A D gene is named only where the DNA matches it firmly. Size tells how often a clone was seen (once, few, many) or the class of an expanded clone, and some rows leave it out.

abundance: few; d_gene: NA; v_gene: TRBV9; j_gene: TRBJ1-5; CDR3aa: CASGGGDRNQPQHF; CDR3nt: TGTGCCAGCGGCGGGGGAGATCGCAATCAGCCCCAGCATTTT
abundance: NA; d_gene: NA; v_gene: TRBV27; j_gene: TRBJ1-1; CDR3aa: CASFTSVDYEAFF; CDR3nt: TGTGCCAGCTTTACTAGCGTGGACTATGAAGCTTTCTTT
abundance: few; d_gene: TRBD2; v_gene: TRBV10-3; j_gene: TRBJ2-7; CDR3aa: CAIRISGTSGRPSEQYF; CDR3nt: TGTGCCATCAGGATCTCCGGGACTAGCGGGAGGCCGTCCGAGCAGTACTTC
abundance: many; d_gene: TRBD1; v_gene: TRBV6-6; j_gene: TRBJ1-2; CDR3aa: CASSYPVQGDYGYTF; CDR3nt: TGTGCCAGCAGTTACCCGGTTCAGGGGGACTATGGCTACACCTTC
abundance: NA; d_gene: NA; v_gene: TRBV19; j_gene: TRBJ1-2; CDR3aa: CATSTAENYGYTF; CDR3nt: TGTGCCACTTCGACAGCGGAGAACTATGGCTACACCTTC
abundance: few; d_gene: NA; v_gene: TRBV4-3; j_gene: TRBJ2-1; CDR3aa: CASSQEPRLGPPYNEQFF; CDR3nt: TGCGCCAGCAGCCAAGAACCCCGCCTAGGCCCCCCTTACAATGAGCAGTTCTTC
abundance: few; d_gene: NA; v_gene: TRBV7-8; j_gene: TRBJ2-6; CDR3aa: CASRARSSGANVLTF; CDR3nt: TGTGCCAGCAGAGCCCGGAGCTCTGGGGCCAACGTCCTGACTTTC
abundance: many; d_gene: TRBD1; v_gene: TRBV6-2/TRBV6-3; j_gene: TRBJ1-2; CDR3aa: CASSLGQGARYTF; CDR3nt: TGTGCCAGCAGCCTCGGACAGGGAGCACGCTACACCTTC
abundance: many; d_gene: NA; v_gene: TRBV4-1; j_gene: TRBJ2-3; CDR3aa: CASSQAPPPLDTQYF; CDR3nt: TGCGCCAGCAGCCAAGCCCCTCCTCCGCTGGATACGCAGTATTTT
abundance: few; d_gene: NA; v_gene: TRBV6-4; j_gene: TRBJ2-1; CDR3aa: CASSASGTGEQFF; CDR3nt: TGTGCCAGCAGTGCCTCAGGGACCGGGGAGCAGTTCTTC
abundance: NA; d_gene: NA; v_gene: TRBV28; j_gene: TRBJ2-5; CDR3aa: CASTGRGIFETQYF; CDR3nt: TGTGCCAGCACTGGCAGGGGAATATTTGAGACCCAGTACTTC
abundance: few; d_gene: NA; v_gene: TRBV12-3/TRBV12-4; j_gene: TRBJ1-1; CDR3aa: CASSPSAEKNTEAFF; CDR3nt: TGTGCCAGCAGTCCCTCTGCCGAGAAGAACACTGAAGCTTTCTTT
abundance: NA; d_gene: TRBD2; v_gene: TRBV12-3/TRBV12-4; j_gene: TRBJ2-5; CDR3aa: CASSPPHGSGAQETQYF; CDR3nt: TGTGCCAGCAGCCCCCCCCACGGCAGCGGGGCCCAAGAGACCCAGTACTTC
abundance: many; d_gene: NA; v_gene: TRBV4-2; j_gene: TRBJ2-1; CDR3aa: CASSQDEAVPHNEQFF; CDR3nt: TGTGCCAGCAGCCAAGATGAGGCCGTCCCCCACAATGAGCAGTTCTTC
abundance: many; d_gene: NA; v_gene: TRBV6-2/TRBV6-3; j_gene: TRBJ1-1; CDR3aa: CASSYQIGGLEAFF; CDR3nt: TGTGCCAGCAGTTACCAGATCGGGGGGCTTGAAGCTTTCTTT
abundance: many; d_gene: NA; v_gene: TRBV7-2; j_gene: TRBJ1-2; CDR3aa: CASSPSGDSVGVWGYTF; CDR3nt: TGTGCCAGCAGCCCCTCAGGGGATAGCGTAGGCGTATGGGGCTACACCTTC
abundance: NA; d_gene: TRBD1; v_gene: TRBV7-9; j_gene: TRBJ2-7; CDR3aa: CASSSGTGGSYEQYF; CDR3nt: TGTGCCAGCAGCTCGGGGACAGGGGGTTCCTACGAGCAGTACTTC
abundance: NA; d_gene: NA; v_gene: TRBV11-2; j_gene: TRBJ2-3; CDR3aa: CASSLVWPTSTDTQYF; CDR3nt: TGTGCCAGCAGCTTAGTTTGGCCTACTAGCACAGATACGCAGTATTTT
abundance: many; d_gene: NA; v_gene: TRBV28; j_gene: TRBJ2-7; CDR3aa: CASSSLDRRRYF; CDR3nt: TGTGCCAGCAGTTCTCTCGACAGGCGACGGTACTTC
abundance: many; d_gene: NA; v_gene: TRBV4-3; j_gene: TRBJ2-1; CDR3aa: CASSRETGASSEQFF; CDR3nt: TGCGCCAGCAGCCGAGAGACCGGGGCTTCAAGTGAGCAGTTCTTC
abundance: NA; d_gene: NA; v_gene: TRBV6-6; j_gene: TRBJ2-4; CDR3aa: CASSYDGEAKNIQYF; CDR3nt: TGTGCCAGCAGTTACGACGGGGAGGCCAAAAACATTCAGTACTTC
abundance: many; d_gene: TRBD2; v_gene: TRBV12-3/TRBV12-4; j_gene: TRBJ2-1; CDR3aa: CASSPQTSGSSSDEQFF; CDR3nt: TGTGCCAGCAGTCCTCAGACTAGCGGGAGCTCGTCGGATGAGCAGTTCTTC
abundance: many; d_gene: NA; v_gene: TRBV20-1; j_gene: TRBJ1-1; CDR3aa: CSARRQGSDTEAFF; CDR3nt: TGCAGTGCTAGGCGGCAGGGGTCGGATACTGAAGCTTTCTTT
abundance: many; d_gene: TRBD1; v_gene: TRBV7-3; j_gene: TRBJ2-2; CDR3aa: CASSFYQQGMFGELFF; CDR3nt: TGTGCCAGCAGCTTCTATCAACAGGGGATGTTCGGGGAGCTGTTTTTT
abundance: many; d_gene: NA; v_gene: TRBV5-4; j_gene: TRBJ2-1; CDR3aa: CASSLSSNNEQFF; CDR3nt: TGTGCCAGCAGCTTGAGCAGCAACAATGAGCAGTTCTTC
abundance: large; d_gene: NA; v_gene: TRBV7-9; j_gene: TRBJ1-2; CDR3aa: CASSFLSGDYGYTF; CDR3nt: TGTGCCAGCAGCTTTCTTTCAGGGGACTATGGCTACACCTTC
abundance: NA; d_gene: TRBD1; v_gene: TRBV4-2; j_gene: TRBJ1-1; CDR3aa: CASSQDEWDRATRGTEAFF; CDR3nt: TGTGCCAGCAGCCAAGATGAGTGGGACAGGGCAACCCGAGGCACTGAAGCTTTCTTT
abundance: few; d_gene: NA; v_gene: TRBV19; j_gene: TRBJ2-1; CDR3aa: CASSIAIGTLPNEQFF; CDR3nt: TGTGCCAGTAGTATAGCTATTGGGACTCTACCTAATGAGCAGTTCTTC
abundance: NA; d_gene: TRBD2; v_gene: TRBV12-3/TRBV12-4; j_gene: TRBJ2-7; CDR3aa: CASSPGLAGGPYEQYF; CDR3nt: TGTGCCAGCAGTCCAGGACTAGCGGGGGGACCCTACGAGCAGTACTTC
abundance: few; d_gene: NA; v_gene: TRBV7-6; j_gene: TRBJ2-3; CDR3aa: CASSLGGGFDTQYF; CDR3nt: TGTGCCAGCAGCTTAGGAGGGGGGTTCGATACGCAGTATTTT
abundance: many; d_gene: TRBD2; v_gene: TRBV4-2; j_gene: TRBJ2-2; CDR3aa: CASSQVLAGEFGGGELFF; CDR3nt: TGTGCCAGCAGCCAAGTTCTAGCGGGGGAGTTTGGTGGCGGGGAGCTGTTTTTT
abundance: few; d_gene: TRBD2; v_gene: TRBV19; j_gene: TRBJ2-7; CDR3aa: CASSIGRELDEQYF; CDR3nt: TGTGCCAGTAGTATTGGGCGGGAGCTGGACGAGCAGTACTTC
abundance: many; d_gene: NA; v_gene: TRBV20-1; j_gene: TRBJ2-7; CDR3aa: CSASHGSRPYEQYF; CDR3nt: TGCAGTGCTAGTCACGGGTCTAGGCCCTACGAGCAGTACTTC
abundance: once; d_gene: NA; v_gene: TRBV12-3/TRBV12-4; j_gene: TRBJ2-7; CDR3aa: CASSFLGGDSYEQYF; CDR3nt: TGTGCCAGCAGTTTTTTAGGGGGTGATTCCTACGAGCAGTACTTC
abundance: NA; d_gene: NA; v_gene: TRBV7-9; j_gene: TRBJ2-4; CDR3aa: CASSLGGYIQYF; CDR3nt: TGTGCCAGCAGCTTAGGAGGGTACATTCAGTACTTC
abundance: many; d_gene: TRBD1; v_gene: TRBV30; j_gene: TRBJ2-7; CDR3aa: CAWSEWTGYYEQYF; CDR3nt: TGTGCCTGGAGTGAGTGGACAGGGTATTACGAGCAGTACTTC
abundance: many; d_gene: TRBD2; v_gene: TRBV20-1; j_gene: TRBJ2-3; CDR3aa: CSAIRSAPTSGRAGPTDTQYF; CDR3nt: TGCAGTGCTATTAGGTCGGCCCCAACTAGCGGGAGGGCCGGACCCACAGATACGCAGTATTTT
abundance: few; d_gene: NA; v_gene: TRBV15; j_gene: TRBJ1-4; CDR3aa: CATSRERGQGDEKLFF; CDR3nt: TGTGCCACCAGCAGAGAGCGCGGTCAAGGGGATGAAAAACTGTTTTTT
abundance: many; d_gene: NA; v_gene: TRBV20-1; j_gene: TRBJ2-3; CDR3aa: CSAGAILRDPGEADTQYF; CDR3nt: TGCAGTGCTGGTGCCATTCTCCGGGACCCGGGTGAGGCAGATACGCAGTATTTT
abundance: NA; d_gene: NA; v_gene: TRBV12-3/TRBV12-4; j_gene: TRBJ2-1; CDR3aa: CASSLLNPNEQFF; CDR3nt: TGTGCCAGCAGTTTACTAAACCCGAATGAGCAGTTCTTC
abundance: medium-sized; d_gene: TRBD2; v_gene: TRBV6-4; j_gene: TRBJ2-1; CDR3aa: CASSWREGHGEQFF; CDR3nt: TGTGCCAGCAGTTGGCGGGAGGGTCACGGTGAGCAGTTCTTC
abundance: few; d_gene: TRBD2; v_gene: TRBV2; j_gene: TRBJ2-1; CDR3aa: CASSGSGRAHYNEQFF; CDR3nt: TGTGCCAGCAGTGGCAGCGGGAGGGCCCACTACAATGAGCAGTTCTTC
abundance: NA; d_gene: NA; v_gene: TRBV28; j_gene: TRBJ2-7; CDR3aa: CASTSLGEVGFRAYEQYF; CDR3nt: TGTGCCAGCACCTCCCTAGGAGAGGTGGGTTTTCGGGCCTACGAGCAGTACTTC
abundance: many; d_gene: NA; v_gene: TRBV29-1; j_gene: TRBJ1-1; CDR3aa: CSVEARENTEAFF; CDR3nt: TGCAGCGTTGAAGCCAGGGAGAACACTGAAGCTTTCTTT
abundance: NA; d_gene: NA; v_gene: TRBV5-6; j_gene: TRBJ2-3; CDR3aa: CASSPGTSADTQYF; CDR3nt: TGTGCCAGCAGTCCTGGGACCTCGGCAGATACGCAGTATTTT
abundance: NA; d_gene: NA; v_gene: TRBV15; j_gene: TRBJ2-3; CDR3aa: CATSDTDGGTSTDTQYF; CDR3nt: TGTGCCACCAGCGACACGGACGGGGGAACTAGCACAGATACGCAGTATTTT
abundance: many; d_gene: TRBD2; v_gene: TRBV4-3; j_gene: TRBJ2-3; CDR3aa: CASSQDLAGGPDTQYF; CDR3nt: TGCGCCAGCAGCCAAGATCTAGCGGGGGGGCCAGATACGCAGTATTTT
abundance: NA; d_gene: NA; v_gene: TRBV7-2; j_gene: TRBJ2-1; CDR3aa: CASSFGIRASYFDNEQFF; CDR3nt: TGTGCCAGCAGCTTCGGGATTCGGGCTAGTTATTTCGACAATGAGCAGTTCTTC
abundance: many; d_gene: NA; v_gene: TRBV15; j_gene: TRBJ1-4; CDR3aa: CATSRDGGRGNEKLFF; CDR3nt: TGTGCCACCAGCAGAGATGGGGGACGGGGTAATGAAAAACTGTTTTTT
abundance: few; d_gene: NA; v_gene: TRBV4-3; j_gene: TRBJ2-2; CDR3aa: CASSHEFAGSSPGELFF; CDR3nt: TGCGCCAGCAGCCACGAATTCGCCGGGTCCTCCCCCGGGGAGCTGTTTTTT
abundance: many; d_gene: NA; v_gene: TRBV15; j_gene: TRBJ2-3; CDR3aa: CATSRDRVPVLPKGTDTQYF; CDR3nt: TGTGCCACCAGCAGAGATCGGGTCCCGGTCCTCCCGAAAGGCACAGATACGCAGTATTTT
abundance: many; d_gene: TRBD1; v_gene: TRBV20-1; j_gene: TRBJ1-3; CDR3aa: CSAPPGQGAPSGNTIYF; CDR3nt: TGCAGTGCTCCCCCGGGACAGGGGGCTCCCTCTGGAAACACCATATATTTT
abundance: medium-sized; d_gene: TRBD1; v_gene: TRBV5-6; j_gene: TRBJ1-1; CDR3aa: CASSLAGQGNAFF; CDR3nt: TGTGCCAGCAGCTTAGCCGGACAGGGCAACGCTTTCTTT
abundance: NA; d_gene: TRBD2; v_gene: TRBV29-1; j_gene: TRBJ2-1; CDR3aa: CSVVGGPFEQFF; CDR3nt: TGCAGCGTGGTGGGAGGGCCTTTTGAGCAGTTCTTC
abundance: medium-sized; d_gene: NA; v_gene: TRBV20-1; j_gene: TRBJ2-1; CDR3aa: CSAAAGLSSYNEQFF; CDR3nt: TGCAGTGCTGCGGCGGGCCTCAGCTCCTACAATGAGCAGTTCTTC
abundance: NA; d_gene: NA; v_gene: TRBV15; j_gene: TRBJ1-2; CDR3aa: CATSLRGGYTF; CDR3nt: TGTGCCACCAGCCTGAGAGGTGGCTACACCTTC
abundance: NA; d_gene: NA; v_gene: TRBV14; j_gene: TRBJ1-1; CDR3aa: CASSQAGGLSTEAFF; CDR3nt: TGTGCCAGCAGCCAAGCGGGGGGGCTTAGCACTGAAGCTTTCTTT
abundance: few; d_gene: TRBD1; v_gene: TRBV4-3; j_gene: TRBJ2-7; CDR3aa: CASSQERRDRTYEQYF; CDR3nt: TGCGCCAGCAGCCAGGAGCGTCGGGACAGAACCTACGAGCAGTACTTC
abundance: NA; d_gene: NA; v_gene: TRBV24-1; j_gene: TRBJ2-3; CDR3aa: CATSDLLPTDTQYF; CDR3nt: TGTGCCACCAGTGATTTGCTCCCCACAGATACGCAGTATTTT